These 21 T cell receptor beta chains came from one sample sequenced in a study of T cell responses to AZD1222 COVID-19 vaccine. Clones were read by immunoSEQ multiplex PCR, and TCRdb kept only the in-frame ones, dropping some. The sample holds approximately 170,000 clones, about nine tenths seen once. The sample consisted of peripheral blood, taken on day 0 of AZD1222 vaccination. The receptors derive from an adult in good health.

The count of this clone is one. The chain links TRBV5-1 to TRBJ1-3, with D maybe TRBD1 (6 bases). Trimming removed 5 bases from V and 0 bases from J, with 12 bases in between. CDR1 and CDR2 (germline): SGHRS, YFSETQ. There are 15 residues in the CDR3. The CDR3 here is CASRAGGFSGNTIYF. The CDR3 bases are TGCGCCAGCAGAGCGGGGGGCTTCTCTGGAAACACCATATATTTT.

This rearrangement joins TRBV18 to TRBJ1-6; D not certain. CDR1 and CDR2 (germline): KGHSH, LQKENI. V lost 3 bases, J lost 7 bases, and 10 bases lay in between. The CDR3 runs 14 residues. The CDR3 spells CASSPSRTNSPLHF. The CDR3 coding sequence is TGTGCCAGCTCACCTAGCAGGACGAATTCACCCCTCCACTTT.

A word on this clone: At one end, the junction sequence differs from germline, possibly due to a read error. CDR3 sequence: CASSYLAGAFSYEQYF. As DNA, the CDR3 is TGTGCCAGCAGCTACTTAGCGGGGGCCTTTTCCTACGAGCAGTACTTC. The rearrangement links TRBV6-5 to TRBJ2-7; the match to TRBD2 covers 9 bases. The germline V gene encodes CDR1 MNHEY and CDR2 SVGAGI. The CDR3 sequence is 16 residues long.

This sequence joins TRBV7-8 and TRBJ2-7; D unclear. The length of the CDR3 is 11 residues. The V gene's germline CDR1 is SGHVS and CDR2 FQNEAQ. Trimming pared 5 bases from V and 3 bases from J, leaving 5 bases between. The CDR3: CASSRLYEQYF. In DNA form, the CDR3 reads TGTGCCAGCAGCCGACTCTACGAGCAGTACTTC.

The CDR3 sequence: CASSPLSESWGNEQFF. The DNA of the CDR3 is TGCGCCAGCAGCCCCTTAAGCGAGTCCTGGGGCAATGAGCAGTTCTTC. V gene TRBV5-1 combines with J gene TRBJ2-1, with no clear D. The CDR3 totals 16 residues. Germline V gene lookup returns CDR1 SGHRS and CDR2 YFSETQ. The V and J ends lost 4 bases and 6 bases respectively, with 20 bases between them.

This chain uses TRBV19 with TRBJ2-6; 8 positions agree with TRBD1. Losses at the gene ends were 5 bases for V and 4 bases for J; bases not matched to a gene: 10. From germline, CDR1 is LNHDA and CDR2 SQIVND (reference sequence). The CDR3 covers 17 residues. Here the CDR3 DNA reads TGTGCCAGTAGTGGCGGACAGGGCCTGTCGGGGGCCAACGTCCTGACTTTC. It translates to CASSGGQGLSGANVLTF.

The chain couples TRBV7-8 to TRBJ1-3, with D hard to call. CDR1 and CDR2 from the germline V gene are SGHVS and FQNEAQ. The CDR3 has 16 residues. V gave up 0 bases and J gave up 0 bases, with 9 bases separating them. The chain's CDR3 is CASSLAPWVSGNTIYF. Written as DNA, the CDR3 is TGTGCCAGCAGCTTAGCTCCGTGGGTCTCTGGAAACACCATATATTTT.

V usage is TRBV6-2 or TRBV6-3 and J usage is TRBJ2-7, with 11 bases matching TRBD1. There are 15 residues in the CDR3. The junction had 0 bases not matched to a gene; V was cut back by 2 bases and J by 0 bases. Germline lookup yields CDR1 MNHEY and CDR2 SVGEGT. In DNA form, the CDR3 reads TGTGCCAGCAGTTACGGACAGGGGGCCTCCTACGAGCAGTACTTC. It is translated as CASSYGQGASYEQYF.

This clone was detected only once. The genes are TRBV19 and TRBJ1-1; D perhaps matches TRBD1 (6 bases). Germline CDR1 and CDR2: LNHDA and SQIVND (reference sequence). Deletions cut 5 bases from V and 2 bases from J, with 27 bases between. This CDR3 has 19 residues. Here the CDR3 reads CASSPSGYRVRGVNTEAFF. The CDR3, as DNA: TGTGCCAGTAGTCCGTCCGGGTACAGGGTCCGAGGGGTCAACACTGAAGCTTTCTTT.

The V gene is TRBV5-5, the J gene TRBJ1-5, with TRBD1 identical over 7 bases. The germline V gene has CDR1 SGHKS and CDR2 YYEKEE (reference sequence). J lost 6 bases, V lost 1 base, and 7 bases had no gene match. CDR3 length equals 15 residues. CDR3 residues: CASSLFTGQLQPQHF. CDR3 sequence (DNA): TGTGCCAGCAGCTTGTTCACGGGACAGCTTCAGCCCCAGCATTTT.

The V call is TRBV28, the J call TRBJ1-2; D unresolved. V was pared by 9 bases and J by 2 bases, with 7 bases between. The CDR3 is 11 amino acids. Germline V gives CDR1 MDHEN, CDR2 SYDVKM. The CDR3 region is CASSLNYGYTF. The CDR3 nucleotides are TGTGCCAGTTCCCTCAACTATGGCTACACCTTC.

The chain carries TRBV18 and TRBJ1-1; D is possibly TRBD1 (6 bases). V was pared by 1 base and J by 3 bases, with 24 bases between. CDR3 length equals 19 residues. The germline V gene has CDR1 KGHSH and CDR2 LQKENI. CDR3 in amino acids: CASSPRSWVAGAGDTEAFF. The CDR3 DNA sequence: TGTGCCAGCTCACCACGATCATGGGTGGCAGGGGCAGGGGACACTGAAGCTTTCTTT.

V is TRBV29-1 and J is TRBJ2-2; D gene ambiguous. CDR1 is SQVTM and CDR2 is ANQGSEA in the germline V gene. CDR3 length: 16 residues. Trimming shortened V by 3 bases and J by 0 bases, and 14 bases separated the two germline ends. The CDR3 spells CSVDTGEVANTGELFF. The CDR3 bases are TGCAGCGTTGATACCGGCGAGGTGGCGAACACCGGGGAGCTGTTTTTT.

The J gene is TRBJ2-1, the V gene TRBV5-1; 9 nucleotides agree with TRBD2. The CDR3 spans 15 residues. J gave up 10 bases and V 4 bases, and 12 bases lay outside the gene matches. From germline, CDR1 is SGHRS and CDR2 YFSETQ. CDR3: CASSMSTGLAYEQFF. DNA for the CDR3: TGCGCCAGCAGCATGTCTACGGGACTAGCCTACGAGCAGTTCTTC. The entire variable domain, with the rest obtained from reference TRBV5-1 and TRBJ2-1, is as follows: KAGVTQTPRYLIKTRGQQVTLSCSPISGHRSVSWYQQTPGQGLQFLFEYFSETQRNKGNFPGRFSGRQFSNSRSEMNVSTLELGDSALYLCASSMSTGLAYEQFFGPGTRLTVL.

CDR3: CASSLVGSSYEQYF. CDR3 bases: TGTGCCAGCAGCTTAGTAGGCAGCTCCTACGAGCAGTACTTC. This chain uses TRBV7-9 with TRBJ2-7; unclear D gene. Germline assignment: CDR1 SEHNR and CDR2 FQNEAQ (reference sequence). The CDR3 loop spans 14 amino acids. Trimming removed 1 base from V and 0 bases from J, with 7 bases in between. Variable domain in full (rest from reference TRBV7-9 and TRBJ2-7): DTGVSQNPRHKITKRGQNVTFRCDPISEHNRLYWYRQTLGQGPEFLTYFQNEAQLEKSRLLSDRFSAERPKGSFSTLEIQRTEQGDSAMYLCASSLVGSSYEQYFGPGTRLTVT.

This chain joins TRBV9 and TRBJ1-1; possibly TRBD1 for D (6 bases). CDR1 SGDLS and CDR2 YYNGEE come from the germline V gene. This CDR3 spans 15 amino acids. V gave up 0 bases and J gave up 0 bases, with 9 bases separating them. The CDR3 sequence is CASSVDTGMNTEAFF. The CDR3, as DNA: TGTGCCAGCAGCGTAGATACAGGGATGAACACTGAAGCTTTCTTT.

The chain carries TRBV3-1 (or the pseudogene TRBV3-2) and TRBJ1-1, with D perhaps TRBD1 (5 bases). From germline, CDR1 is LGHDT and CDR2 YNNKEL (reference sequence). CDR3 size: 13 residues. V shed 4 bases and J shed 1 base, with 7 bases lying between them. The CDR3 coding sequence is TGTGCCAGCAGCCTACAGGCGAACACTGAAGCTTTCTTT. Translating gives CASSLQANTEAFF.

V is TRBV27 and J is TRBJ1-3, with TRBD1 identical over 9 bases. The CDR3 is made up of 13 amino acids. The V gene end was trimmed by 5 bases and the J gene end by 7 bases; junction bases not matched to a gene: 3. Germline assignment: CDR1 MNHEY and CDR2 SMNVEV (reference sequence). The CDR3 DNA is TGTGCCAGCAGTCTCGGACAGGGGAACACCATATATTTT. Protein: CASSLGQGNTIYF.

This chain links TRBV2 with TRBJ1-2; TRBD1 aligns across 7 bases. This CDR3 is built from 14 residues. V lost 1 base and J lost 5; bases outside the gene matches: 4. The germline CDR1 and CDR2 sequences are SNHLY and FYNNEI. The CDR3 region is CASSEEQGRYGYTF. CDR3 nucleotides: TGTGCCAGCAGTGAAGAACAGGGGAGGTATGGCTACACCTTC.

The rearrangement links TRBV7-2 to TRBJ1-2; 7 positions agree with TRBD1. The V gene end was trimmed by 1 base and the J gene end by 5 bases; junction bases not matched to a gene: 10. The CDR3 extends over 16 amino acids. CDR1 is SGHTA, CDR2 FQGNSA, per germline. DNA for the CDR3: TGTGCCAGCAGCTTAGAACAGGGGCGCTATGGGTATGGCTACACCTTC. Its translation is CASSLEQGRYGYGYTF.

The chain couples TRBV11-2 to TRBJ2-3; D remains ambiguous. Germline V CDR1 and CDR2: SGHAT, FQNNGV. V was clipped by 3 bases and J by 3 bases, with 7 bases between them. The CDR3 contains 13 residues. DNA of the CDR3: TGTGCCAGCAGCTTGGGCCTTACAGATACGCAGTATTTT. Residues: CASSLGLTDTQYF.